Presented here are 29 T cell receptor beta chains from one specimen sequenced in a study of cytomegalovirus exposure and HLA in healthy donors (dated by TCRdb to about 2017). Library preparation was by the immunoSEQ multiplex PCR assay. For the multiplex PCR, a mixture combining 60 forward primers for TCR Vbeta segments and 13 reverse primers for TCR Jbeta segments was used. TCRdb re-hosts the immuneACCESS table, in-frame sequences only. Its copies lack some clones; in the studies checked, an unresolved V gene accounts for under half of them, and the cause for the rest is not known. This sample lists around 150,000 clones; roughly 88% were detected once. The ten biggest clones cover about 6.8% of the sample. Sequenced: PBMCs. The receptors stem from a man aged 50 to 60 in good health and CMV-seropositive.

This chain connects TRBV25-1 to TRBJ1-2; the D is unclear. Germline CDR1 reads MGHDK; CDR2 reads SYGVNS. V was shortened by 3 bases and J by 7 bases, with 12 bases between the two germline ends. The CDR3 is 13 amino acids. The CDR3: CASSEAGRVGYTF. The CDR3 DNA sequence: TGTGCCAGCAGTGAGGCCGGGAGGGTTGGCTACACCTTC.

The CDR3 DNA is TGTGCCAGCAGGCTACTGACCGGGGAGCTGTTTTTT. Translated: CASRLLTGELFF. The V call is TRBV28, the J call TRBJ2-2; D is unresolved. Per the germline V gene, CDR1 is MDHEN and CDR2 is SYDVKM. The V and J ends lost 6 bases and 5 bases respectively, with 7 bases between them. There are 12 residues in the CDR3.

The chain links TRBV15 to TRBJ1-1; D remains unclear. Germline CDR1 is LNHNV and CDR2 is YYDKDF (reference sequence). The CDR3 length is 15 residues. V was trimmed by 1 base and J by 1 base, leaving 10 bases between them. Here the CDR3 DNA reads TGTGCCACCAGCAGAGTATCAGTCGAGAACACTGAAGCTTTCTTT. This sequence encodes CATSRVSVENTEAFF.

The gene calls are TRBV28 and TRBJ1-1; D might be TRBD1 (6 bases). V lost 6 bases and J 3 bases, leaving 11 bases between the germline ends. Germline CDR1 reads MDHEN; CDR2 reads SYDVKM. The CDR3 contains 13 residues. This CDR3 is CASRRTVHTEAFF. As DNA, the CDR3 is TGTGCCAGCAGACGGACAGTACACACTGAAGCTTTCTTT. Full variable domain (rest looked up from reference TRBV28 and TRBJ1-1): DVKVTQSSRYLVKRTGEKVFLECVQDMDHENMFWYRQDPGLGLRLIYFSYDVKMKEKGDIPEGYSVSREKKERFSLILESASTNQTSMYLCASRRTVHTEAFFGQGTRLTVV.

This clone appeared once. V usage is TRBV29-1 and J usage is TRBJ2-1; 14 bases line up with TRBD2. The CDR3 totals 18 residues. Germline-derived CDR1 and CDR2 are SQVTM and ANQGSEA. V lost 3 bases, J lost 0 bases, and 7 bases stayed unmatched. The CDR3 is CSVEWGTSGSSSYNEQFF. The CDR3 nucleotides are TGCAGCGTTGAGTGGGGGACTAGCGGGAGCAGCTCCTACAATGAGCAGTTCTTC.

This clone was observed a few times. A read error may produce the germline difference seen at one junction end. This chain uses TRBV7-9 with TRBJ1-1; D gene uncertain. CDR3 size: 11 residues. CDR1 SEHNR and CDR2 FQNEAQ come from the germline V gene (reference sequence). CDR3 residues: CSSSIYTEAFF. CDR3 coding DNA: TGTTCCAGCAGCATCTACACTGAAGCTTTCTTT. Looking up the rest from reference TRBV7-9 and TRBJ1-1 gives the full variable domain: DTGVSQNPRHKITKRGQNVTFRCDPISEHNRLYWYRQTLGQGPEFLTYFQNEAQLEKSRLLSDRFSAERPKGSFSTLEIQRTEQGDSAMYLCSSSIYTEAFFGQGTRLTVV.

V gene TRBV6-4 combines with J gene TRBJ2-3; tentative D call: TRBD2 (6 bases). Trimming removed 6 bases at V and 2 bases at J, with 12 bases between. The CDR3 loop spans 14 amino acids. Germline CDR1 is MRHNA and CDR2 is SNTAGT. The CDR3 spells CASSRTIDTDTQYF. The CDR3 DNA reads TGTGCCAGCAGCCGGACTATCGACACAGATACGCAGTATTTT.

The chain recombines TRBV7-9 with TRBJ2-1; 7 bases are a match to TRBD2. This CDR3 is built from 15 residues. V lost 5 bases and J lost 0; bases outside the gene matches: 4. CDR1 is SEHNR and CDR2 is FQNEAQ in the germline V gene (reference sequence). The DNA for the CDR3 is TGTGCCAGCAGCCCGACTAGCCTCTCCTACAATGAGCAGTTCTTC. This translates into CASSPTSLSYNEQFF.

The V and J genes are TRBV6-5 and TRBJ1-1; D is undetermined. Trimming removed 6 bases at V and 0 bases at J, with 8 bases between. CDR1 is MNHEY and CDR2 is SVGAGI in the germline V gene. CDR3 size: 13 residues. The CDR3 spells CASRGSLNTEAFF. As DNA, the CDR3 is TGTGCCAGCAGGGGGAGTTTGAACACTGAAGCTTTCTTT.

This clone was counted between two and nine times. The conserved closing phenylalanine or tryptophan is absent in this CDR3, likely reflecting a read error. It is unclear where the CDR3 begins or ends on the DNA, so no DNA is shown, and the CDR3 is as TCRdb lists it. J is TRBJ1-2 and V is TRBV27; whether TRBD1, the table's D call, matches the DNA was not checked. A total of 15 residues make up the CDR3, ends included. Germline assignment: CDR1 MNHEY and CDR2 SMNVEV (reference sequence). The CDR3 protein is CASRPASSVFEDSAL.

The chain carries TRBV27 and TRBJ2-1; TRBD2 agrees at 7 bases. Per germline, CDR1 MNHEY and CDR2 SMNVEV (reference sequence). The CDR3 totals 14 residues. The J segment lost 6 bases and the V segment lost 2 bases, leaving 4 bases of the junction unmatched. As DNA, the CDR3 is TGTGCCAGCAGTTTAACCAGCGGGACCAATGAGCAGTTCTTC. This codes for CASSLTSGTNEQFF.

The V call is TRBV5-1, the J call TRBJ1-1; 9 nucleotides line up with TRBD1. Germline CDR1 SGHRS, CDR2 YFSETQ. CDR3 length: 14 amino acids. J lost 12 bases, V lost 4 bases, and 13 bases had no gene match. The chain's CDR3 is CASSPNAGQGMTFF. CDR3 nucleotides: TGCGCCAGCAGCCCAAATGCGGGACAGGGTATGACTTTCTTT.

The chain combines TRBV9 with TRBJ2-1; D unclear. The CDR3 extends over 12 amino acids. The germline gives CDR1 SGDLS, CDR2 YYNGEE. Deletions cut 3 bases from V and 9 bases from J, with 10 bases between. As DNA, the CDR3 is TGTGCCAGCAGCGGCTTTCTAGGTGAGCAGTTCTTC. Amino acids: CASSGFLGEQFF.

V usage is TRBV5-1 and J usage is TRBJ2-3, with 9 bases fitting TRBD1. CDR1 and CDR2 (germline): SGHRS, YFSETQ. This CDR3 comprises 14 residues. V shed 7 bases, J shed 3 bases, and the junction held 6 bases outside the gene matches. The chain's CDR3 is CASQPGTGTDTQYF. The CDR3 nucleotides are TGCGCCAGCCAACCAGGGACAGGGACAGATACGCAGTATTTT.

CDR3 in amino acids: CASSGGRGGVANEKLFF. The DNA of the CDR3 is TGTGCCAGCAGCGGGGGTAGGGGGGGCGTTGCTAATGAAAAACTGTTTTTT. The genes are TRBV5-6 and TRBJ1-4; D possibly corresponds to TRBD1 (6 bases). Trimming removed 4 bases at V and 3 bases at J, with 19 bases between. The germline CDR1 and CDR2 sequences are SGHDT and YYEEEE. CDR3 length equals 17 residues.

The chain joins TRBV21-1 to TRBJ2-7; TRBD2, the D gene given by the table, was not confirmed from the DNA. TRBV21-1 is annotated as a pseudogene. There are 14 residues in the CDR3. The CDR3 here is CASSFRTLEGEQYV. CDR3 DNA sequence: TGTGCCAGCAGCTTCCGGACTTTAGAGGGCGAGCAGTACGTC.

This chain links TRBV6-1 with TRBJ2-4; 15 positions match TRBD2. CDR3 length equals 19 residues. Germline V CDR1 and CDR2: MNHNS, SASEGT. V lost 4 bases and J lost 1; bases outside the gene matches: 8. The chain's CDR3 is CASSGTGLAGGRAKNIQYF. The CDR3 nucleotides read TGTGCCAGCAGTGGCACGGGACTAGCGGGGGGCAGGGCCAAAAACATTCAGTACTTC.

This chain links TRBV9 with TRBJ2-1; 10 nucleotides line up with TRBD2. Looked up from germline, CDR1 is SGDLS and CDR2 is YYNGEE. This CDR3 has 15 residues. Trimming took 0 bases from V and 7 from J; bases not matched to a gene: 4. CDR3 nucleotides: TGTGCCAGCAGCGTAGTACTAGCGGGACCAAATGAGCAGTTCTTC. It codes for CASSVVLAGPNEQFF.

For the CDR3, the DNA is TGCGCCAGCAGCTTGGTTAGCGGGAGAGTGATGGAGACCCAGTACTTC. This codes for CASSLVSGRVMETQYF. V and J are TRBV5-1 and TRBJ2-5; 9 bases are shared with TRBD2. V lost 0 bases, J lost 5 bases, and 8 bases stayed unmatched. The CDR3 is made up of 16 amino acids. CDR1 SGHRS and CDR2 YFSETQ come from the germline V gene.

The chain has TRBV19 and TRBJ1-5, with 7 bases identical to TRBD1. The junction had 7 bases not matched to a gene; V was cut back by 7 bases and J by 4 bases. The CDR3 covers 14 residues. Per the germline V gene, CDR1 is LNHDA and CDR2 is SQIVND (reference sequence). The CDR3: CASMNRGSNQPQHF. CDR3 DNA sequence: TGTGCCAGTATGAACAGGGGATCAAATCAGCCCCAGCATTTT.

The J gene is TRBJ2-2, the V gene TRBV11-2; TRBD2 is a possible D gene (5 bases). This CDR3 has 15 amino acids. Trimming left V 1 base short and J 6 bases short, with 12 bases between. Germline CDR1 and CDR2: SGHAT and FQNNGV. The CDR3 sequence: CASSLVFPSPGELFF. Written as DNA, the CDR3 is TGTGCCAGCAGCTTAGTATTCCCTAGCCCCGGGGAGCTGTTTTTT.

The CDR3 loop reads CASERQGMNTEAFF. The CDR3 nucleotides read TGTGCCAGCGAGAGACAGGGGATGAACACTGAAGCTTTCTTT. J is TRBJ1-1 and V is TRBV2; TRBD1 matches 8 bases. V lost 8 bases, J lost 0 bases, and 5 bases stayed unmatched. The CDR3 is made up of 14 amino acids. Germline lookup yields CDR1 SNHLY and CDR2 FYNNEI.

V usage is TRBV5-1 and J usage is TRBJ1-2; the match to TRBD1 covers 9 bases. Per the germline V gene, CDR1 is SGHRS and CDR2 is YFSETQ. The V gene end was trimmed by 4 bases and the J gene end by 2 bases; junction bases not matched to a gene: 9. The CDR3 covers 16 residues. CDR3 sequence: CASSPRTGAPNYGYTF. The DNA of the CDR3 is TGCGCCAGCAGCCCGCGGACAGGGGCGCCCAACTATGGCTACACCTTC.

The chain recombines TRBV4-1 with TRBJ2-1, with TRBD2 matching 13 bases. The CDR3 runs to 17 residues. Trimming took 6 bases from V and 8 from J; bases not matched to a gene: 13. Germline V gene sequence: CDR1 MGHRA, CDR2 YSYEKL. In DNA form, the CDR3 reads TGCGCCAGCAGGCAGACCTCGGGACTAGCGGGGAGGGATGAGCAGTTCTTC. Its protein is CASRQTSGLAGRDEQFF.

The rearrangement links TRBV5-6 to TRBJ1-2; D might be TRBD1 (5 bases). The CDR3 is 13 amino acids. With 4 bases removed from V and 7 bases from J, the gap between germline ends came to 14 bases. Germline CDR1 reads SGHDT; CDR2 reads YYEEEE. The CDR3 bases are TGTGCCAGCAGCCAAACCAGGGTGAGTGGCTACACCTTC. Encoded protein: CASSQTRVSGYTF.

The chain joins TRBV28 to TRBJ2-3; TRBD1 agrees at 7 bases. CDR3 length: 16 amino acids. The germline V gene has CDR1 MDHEN and CDR2 SYDVKM. J gave up 0 bases and V 5 bases, and 8 bases lay outside the gene matches. The CDR3 protein is CASSTGAWGSTDTQYF. The DNA of the CDR3 is TGTGCCAGCAGTACAGGGGCTTGGGGGAGCACAGATACGCAGTATTTT.

This clone was recorded a few times. This chain links TRBV27 with TRBJ1-1, with 9 positions matching TRBD1. The V gene end was trimmed by 2 bases and the J gene end by 7 bases; junction bases not matched to a gene: 2. Germline lookup yields CDR1 MNHEY and CDR2 SMNVEV (reference sequence). The CDR3 contains 13 residues. In nucleotides, the CDR3 is TGTGCCAGCAGTTTAGACAGGGGGTTTGAAGCTTTCTTT. This translates into CASSLDRGFEAFF.

The table lists this clone with a few counts. The V gene is TRBV28, the J gene TRBJ1-1; TRBD1 might be the D (5 bases). Per germline, CDR1 MDHEN and CDR2 SYDVKM. Trimming shortened V by 7 bases and J by 10 bases, and 13 bases separated the two germline ends. This CDR3 region has 11 residues. The CDR3 coding sequence is TGTGCCAGCACCCGACAGTCCGCAGCTTTCTTT. Its translation is CASTRQSAAFF. Based on the CDR3 plus reference TRBV28 and TRBJ1-1, the full variable domain is DVKVTQSSRYLVKRTGEKVFLECVQDMDHENMFWYRQDPGLGLRLIYFSYDVKMKEKGDIPEGYSVSREKKERFSLILESASTNQTSMYLCASTRQSAAFFGQGTRLTVV.

The V gene is TRBV18, the J gene TRBJ2-2; D gene unclear. This CDR3 has 14 amino acids. The germline gives CDR1 KGHSH, CDR2 LQKENI. V was trimmed by 2 bases and J by 6 bases, leaving 10 bases between them. Here the CDR3 DNA reads TGTGCCAGCTCACCAGGAGCCTTGGCCGGGGAGCTGTTTTTT. Protein product: CASSPGALAGELFF.